This entry describes one TCR beta chain. This receptor's antigen is unknown. The input lacks base qualities; no much larger clone sits a single base away. Each collaborating institution followed its own protocols to collect whole blood in K2EDTA tubes. For TCRbeta analysis, collaborator samples were shipped as frozen whole blood, as isolated PBMCs, or as DNA extracted from either sample type. TCRbeta CDR3 regions were amplified from genomic DNA using the immunoSEQ Assay, a bias-controlled multiplex PCR. The original pipeline was this. The number of nucleated cells in each sample was estimated from the amplification of reference gene primers within the assay. Sequence reads were collapsed and filtered to measure the absolute abundance of every unique TCRbeta CDR3 rearrangement. Productive Simpson clonality was computed per sample as the square root of Simpson's diversity index over productive rearrangements. TCRdb obtained this table from immuneACCESS and retained in-frame rearrangements with V and J assigned. These tables miss some clones; where compared with another copy, unresolved V genes account for less than half of the shortfall, and the remainder is unexplained. V and J calls and clone size are as listed in that table; D and trimming were resolved from the DNA. This sample gives under 50,000 clones in total; approximately 70% of them show up just once. Together, the top ten hold 5.5% to 6.5% of the sample.

These data belong to a study of blood T cell repertoires in COVID-19 (dated by TCRdb to 2020 to 2022). Describing the broader study: Samples covering the acute and convalescent phases of COVID-19 were provided by collaborators in the United States, Italy and Spain. Samples were obtained from the ongoing ImmuneRACE study (first 160 participants) and from 1,254 subjects provided by 6 global collaborators. HLA class I and class II types, where available, came from metadata supplied by the sample provider rather than from assay-based typing. The prospective study material was composed of cDNA or gDNA derived from T cells, B-cell-depleted T cells, or PBMCs. A freely available public database, intended as a resource for researchers studying the immune response to SARS-CoV-2, is where the repertoires were released. The sample metadata nearly always contained a de-identified subject ID, COVID-19 status, age in years and sex. Subjects who had been exposed to COVID-19, were actively infected with it, or had recovered from it provided the deeply sampled blood TCRbeta repertoires that made up the dataset.

Taken from the germline V gene, the CDR1 and CDR2 loops are SGHAT and FQNNGV. Cut back by 5 bases and 3 bases, the V and J ends lie 11 bases apart. The CDR3 goes from the cysteine to the phenylalanine over 13 residues. The sequence is cut down to CDR3 DNA, 39 bases in frame from base 1. The research as a whole found: How much clinical and demographic metadata was included differed by source and by participant, and the metadata was provided uncurated.

The source material was peripheral blood. The chain couples TRBV11-2 to TRBJ2-7; the D gene lacks a confident call. The origin of this receptor is an older man with acute or convalescent COVID-19. Read as DNA, the sequence is TGTGCCAGCAGCCGTCTAGATGTCTACGAGCAGTACTTC. Its translation reads: CASSRLDVYEQYF.